This TCR beta chain was captured by sequencing in a study of regulatory T cells in long-lasting Graves disease. Through Arm-PCR of CDR3 regions and iRepertoire HTBI primers, TCR beta libraries were built. TCRdb called the multiplex PCR reads again in MiXCR, with one record for every CDR3 protein. Here the sample spans some 220,000 distinct CDR3 sequences, roughly 19% being singletons. General study results and limits: Favored usage of TRBV28, TRBJ1-2 and TRBJ2-5 was recorded in persistent disease.

CDR3 length equals 14 residues. The J segment lost 7 bases and the V segment lost 6 bases, leaving 9 bases of the junction unmatched. This sample's time point: newly diagnosed GD, antithyroid drugs for less than 3 months. Researchers made the TCR library from RNA that was extracted from PBMCs. This clonotype has ten or more counts. Its antigen remains unidentified. The sample was also linked to a second study, of T cells in Graves' hyperthyroidism and ophthalmopathy.

This sequence was found in a woman aged 25 to 39 with Graves disease. The rearrangement uses TRBV12-3 or TRBV12-4 and TRBJ1-5; 7 bases fit TRBD1. The specimen comprised peripheral blood mononuclear cells (PBMCs), sampled at new diagnosis, from a patient treated with antithyroid drugs. The CDR3 DNA reads as TGTGCCAGCAGCCTGACAGGGAATGGACAGCCCCAGCATTTT. Translated: CASSLTGNGQPQHF.